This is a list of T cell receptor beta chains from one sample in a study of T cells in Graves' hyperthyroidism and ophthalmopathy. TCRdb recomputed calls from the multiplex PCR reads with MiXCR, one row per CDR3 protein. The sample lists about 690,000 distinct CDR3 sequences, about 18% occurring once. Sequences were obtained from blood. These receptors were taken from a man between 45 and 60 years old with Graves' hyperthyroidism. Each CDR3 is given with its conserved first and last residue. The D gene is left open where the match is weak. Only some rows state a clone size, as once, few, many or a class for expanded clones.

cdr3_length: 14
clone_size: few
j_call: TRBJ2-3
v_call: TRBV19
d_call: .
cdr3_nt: TGTGCCAGTAGTATTTCCCGGACAACAGATACGCAGTATTTT
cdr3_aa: CASSISRTTDTQYF

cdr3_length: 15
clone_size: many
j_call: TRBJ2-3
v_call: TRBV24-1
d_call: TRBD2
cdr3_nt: TGTGCCACCACTTCAGGGAGGGCCGGCACAGATACGCAGTATTTT
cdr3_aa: CATTSGRAGTDTQYF

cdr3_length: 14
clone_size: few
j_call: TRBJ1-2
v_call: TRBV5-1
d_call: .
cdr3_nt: TGCGCCAGCAGCTTGGCCGCGGAGGACTATGGCTACACCTTC
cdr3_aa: CASSLAAEDYGYTF

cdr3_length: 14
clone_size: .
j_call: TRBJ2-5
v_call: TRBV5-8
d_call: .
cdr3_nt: TGTGCCAGCAGCTTGACGGGGCCTCGGGAGACCCAGTACTTC
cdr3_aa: CASSLTGPRETQYF

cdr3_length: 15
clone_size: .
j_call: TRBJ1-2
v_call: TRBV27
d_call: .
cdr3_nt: TGTGCCAGCAGTCTAGGAGCCGACTCACCCGATGGCTACACCTTC
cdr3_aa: CASSLGADSPDGYTF

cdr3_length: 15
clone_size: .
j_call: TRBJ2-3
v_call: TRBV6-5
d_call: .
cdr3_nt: TGTGCCAGCAGTTACGGGTCTAGCGGCACAGATACGCAGTATTTT
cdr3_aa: CASSYGSSGTDTQYF

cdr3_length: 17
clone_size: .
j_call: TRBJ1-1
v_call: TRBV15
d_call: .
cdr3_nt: TGTGCCACCGGGGAACGGGGGAGGGCTATATGGGACACTGAAGCTTTCTTT
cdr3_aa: CATGERGRAIWDTEAFF

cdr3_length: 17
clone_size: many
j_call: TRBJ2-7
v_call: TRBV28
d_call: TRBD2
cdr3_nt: TGTGCCAGCAGTGACTCGGGACTAGCGGGCGCCCGCTACGAGCAGTACTTC
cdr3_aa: CASSDSGLAGARYEQYF

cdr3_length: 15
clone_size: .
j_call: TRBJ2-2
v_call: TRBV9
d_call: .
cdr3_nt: TGTGCCAGCAGCGTAGCCCGGGCCCACACCGGGGAGCTGTTTTTT
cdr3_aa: CASSVARAHTGELFF

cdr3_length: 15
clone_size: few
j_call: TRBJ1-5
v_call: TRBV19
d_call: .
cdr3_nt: TGTGCCAGTAGTTTAGTTTTTAATAGCAATCAGCCTCAGCATTTT
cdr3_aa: CASSLVFNSNQPQHF

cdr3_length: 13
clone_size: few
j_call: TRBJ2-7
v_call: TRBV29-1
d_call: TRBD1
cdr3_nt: TGCAGCGTTGAGACAGGGGACTCCTACGAGCAGTACTTC
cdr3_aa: CSVETGDSYEQYF

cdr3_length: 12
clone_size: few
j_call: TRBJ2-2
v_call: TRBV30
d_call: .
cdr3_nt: TGTGCCTGGCAGCATGGGGGCCGGGAGCTGTTTTTT
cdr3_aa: CAWQHGGRELFF

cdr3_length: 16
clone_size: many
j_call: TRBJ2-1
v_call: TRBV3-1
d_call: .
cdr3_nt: TGTGCCAGCAGCCAAGTCCTAGCTCCTTCCTACAATGAGCAGTTCTTC
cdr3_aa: CASSQVLAPSYNEQFF

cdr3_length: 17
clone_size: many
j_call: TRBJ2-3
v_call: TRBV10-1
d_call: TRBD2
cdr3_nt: TGCGCCAGCAGTGAAGCGGGAGGGCCCCTAGACACAGATACGCAGTATTTT
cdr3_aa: CASSEAGGPLDTDTQYF

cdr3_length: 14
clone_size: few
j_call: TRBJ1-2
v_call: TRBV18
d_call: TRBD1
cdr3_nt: TGTGCCAGCTCACCCGACGGGACAGGGAATGGCTACACCTTC
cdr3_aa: CASSPDGTGNGYTF

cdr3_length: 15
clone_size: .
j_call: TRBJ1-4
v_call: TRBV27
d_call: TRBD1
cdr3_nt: TGTGCCGGCAGTTCCCGGACAGGGGGGGGTGAAAAACTGTTTTTT
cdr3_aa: CAGSSRTGGGEKLFF

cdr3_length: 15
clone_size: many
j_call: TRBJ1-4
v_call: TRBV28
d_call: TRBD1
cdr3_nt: TGTGCCAGCAGTACCACCGGGACAGGGTATGAAAAACTGTTTTTT
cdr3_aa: CASSTTGTGYEKLFF

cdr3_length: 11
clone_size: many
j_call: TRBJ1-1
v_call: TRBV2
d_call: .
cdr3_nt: TGTGCCAGCAGTGAAGCGGACTACGCTTTCTTT
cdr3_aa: CASSEADYAFF

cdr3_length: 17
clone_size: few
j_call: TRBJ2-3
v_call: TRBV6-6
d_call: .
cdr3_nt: TGTGCCAGCAGTTACGGTGGCCGGGGCGGGTCGACTGATACGCAGTATTTT
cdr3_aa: CASSYGGRGGSTDTQYF

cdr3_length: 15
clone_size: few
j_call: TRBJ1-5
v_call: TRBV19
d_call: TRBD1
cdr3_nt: TGTGCCAGTAGTATTGACAGGGGCTCAGCTCAGCCCCAGCATTTT
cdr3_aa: CASSIDRGSAQPQHF

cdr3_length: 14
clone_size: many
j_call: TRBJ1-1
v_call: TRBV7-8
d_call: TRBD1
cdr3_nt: TGTGCCAGCAGCTATACAGGGGGCTCCACTGAAGCTTTCTTT
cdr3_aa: CASSYTGGSTEAFF

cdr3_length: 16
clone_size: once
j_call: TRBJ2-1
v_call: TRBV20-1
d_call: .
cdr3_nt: TGCAGTGCTGGGTACCAAGGAGCGGTCAGACACAATGAGCAGTTCTTC
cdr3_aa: CSAGYQGAVRHNEQFF

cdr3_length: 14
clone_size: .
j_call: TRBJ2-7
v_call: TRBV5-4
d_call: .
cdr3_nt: TGTGCCAGCAGCTTGGCAGGGTTTCACCACGAGCAGTACTTC
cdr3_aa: CASSLAGFHHEQYF

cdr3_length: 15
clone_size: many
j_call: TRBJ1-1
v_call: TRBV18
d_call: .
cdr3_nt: TGTGCCAGCTCGGCTTCGGGACGTAGTGGCACTGAAGCTTTCTTT
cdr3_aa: CASSASGRSGTEAFF